This TCR beta chain was sequenced during a study of shared clonotypes between healthy human individuals. Deletions cut 0 bases from V and 9 bases from J, with 16 bases between. Germline V gives CDR1 MGHRA, CDR2 YSYEKL. The CDR3 runs to 15 residues. Positive CCR7 selection of CD45RO-negative cells yielded the naive CD8 cells, and terminally differentiated effector memory CD45RA+ cells were excluded. Sequencing used immunoSEQ multiplex PCR; TCRdb keeps in-frame clones, though not all of them. Of around 2,000,000 clones detected, under 95% appear once; the ten largest clones hold 1.5% to 2%. The chain has TRBV4-1 and TRBJ2-3; TRBD2 is a possible D gene (6 bases). The clonotype was recovered from a young man in good health. Some clones in this sample may be carry-over from other donors' samples. Sequenced input: naive CD8+ T cells from PBMCs. CDR3: CASSQDRRIGGTQYF. As DNA, the CDR3 is TGCGCCAGCAGCCAAGATCGGCGAATCGGGGGAACGCAGTATTTT.